Following are 5 T cell receptor beta chains from one sample sequenced in a study of early T cells in non-severe SARS-CoV-2 infection. TCRdb re-called the 5' RACE reads through MiXCR, storing one row per CDR3 protein. The sample includes some 29,000 distinct CDR3 sequences, approximately 5.2% of them seen just once. The sequencing input was whole blood. The receptors were gathered from an adult who was a healthcare worker with PCR-confirmed SARS-CoV-2 infection or an uninfected control (not recorded which).

The table lists this clonotype with a few counts. The chain has TRBV27 and TRBJ1-1; D is ambiguous. Trimming left V 6 bases short and J 0 bases short, with 17 bases between. Germline V gene data show CDR1 as MNHEY and CDR2 as SMNVEV (reference sequence). This CDR3 spans 16 amino acids. The CDR3 is CASSPSAGEMNTEAFF. The CDR3 nucleotides are TGTGCCAGCAGCCCCTCAGCCGGCGAGATGAACACTGAAGCTTTCTTT.

This clonotype has a count of ten or more. The CDR3 nucleotides are TGTGCCAGCAGCCCCCGGACCGGACGGCCCACTTATGGCTACACCTTC. Its translation is CASSPRTGRPTYGYTF. This chain joins TRBV21-1 and TRBJ1-2. TRBV21-1 is a pseudogene. The CDR3 runs 16 residues.

This clonotype is medium-sized (0.01 to 0.1%) by share. The chain recombines TRBV18 with TRBJ1-4; no clear D. There are 16 residues in the CDR3. The germline V gene encodes CDR1 KGHSH and CDR2 LQKENI. The germline V and J ends were trimmed by 3 bases and 6 bases, with 17 bases remaining between them. Here the CDR3 reads CASSPNYVGLDEKLFF. The CDR3 bases are TGTGCCAGCTCACCGAATTATGTGGGGTTGGATGAAAAACTGTTTTTT.

This clonotype was picked up many times. V usage is TRBV7-8 and J usage is TRBJ1-4; 9 positions match TRBD1. Germline V gene sequence: CDR1 SGHVS, CDR2 FQNEAQ. V was pared by 3 bases and J by 8 bases, with 13 bases of the junction left unmatched. CDR3 length: 17 amino acids. The CDR3 DNA follows: TGTGCCAGCAGCTTGGGGACAGGGAGGGAGAAAAGGGAAAAACTGTTTTTT. This gives the protein CASSLGTGREKREKLFF.

The V and J genes are TRBV28 and TRBJ1-2; 12 bases fit TRBD1. The CDR3 is made up of 16 amino acids. The trim removed 7 bases at V and 3 bases at J, leaving 9 bases unmatched. The germline gives CDR1 MDHEN, CDR2 SYDVKM. The CDR3 spells CASTRDRGLSYYGYTF. The DNA of the CDR3 is TGTGCCAGCACCCGGGACAGGGGGCTTTCCTACTATGGCTACACCTTC.